Reported below is one TCR beta chain. Its antigen is unknown. Base qualities are missing; no much larger clone stands one base away. The data are from a study of shared clonotypes between healthy human individuals (TCRdb year 2020). Background on the whole study: The cohort comprised two women and a few men aged 18 to 49 years. Blood TCR repertoires of about 5 healthy adults were deeply sequenced to estimate repertoire size and the extent of clonotype sharing between individuals. Between about 0.94 and 8.9 billion PBMCs per donor were obtained by leukapheresis. For each donor, three plates each were used for CD4 naive and CD4 memory, two plates were used for CD8 naive, and one plate was used for CD8 memory. To increase sequencing depth and limit assay-specific biases, TCR repertoire library preparation and sequencing were carried out by different laboratories using diverse techniques. Study-wide findings and limitations: Sharing across a few donors was observed for about 5% of naive CD4, over 3% of naive CD8, 2% to 2.5% of memory CD4, and roughly 0.4% of memory CD8 clonotypes. Sampling was limited to blood, and TCR repertoires in tissue likely differ from TCR repertoires in blood. Pairwise subsampling led to the expectation that sequencing depth would affect the degree of clonotype sharing among donors. Rarefaction of sorted-subset datasets indicated incomplete sequencing despite the large sequencing depth. Naive subsets generally had larger estimated clonotype richness than memory subsets. Because the study included only a small number of donors, the genetic and exposure-history diversity represented was limited. Compared with non-shared clonotypes, the clonotypes found in all four sorted-subset donors had higher generation probabilities.

TCR CDR3 regions were amplified from genomic DNA by multiplex PCR using the deep immunoSEQ assay. Extracted genomic DNA from each cell subset was distributed evenly across all wells of several immunoSEQ 96-well plates, and each plate was treated as a replicate. For sorted subsets, around 200 ng genomic DNA, equal to some 28,000 T cell genomes, was loaded into each replicate PCR. The purified libraries were quantified using a Qubit 3.0 fluorometer, sized with a Bioanalyzer 2100, and then quantified again using the KAPA Library Quantification kit. Every immunoSEQ 96-well plate was sequenced on a dedicated single-read 150-cycle Illumina NextSeq 550 flow cell. Per the original workflow: The immunoSEQ output contained only junctional sequences without quality scores, so filtering could not match that applied to full-length reads. Sequences were annotated with PyIR, a Python wrapper for IgBLAST v1.9, using IMGT germline references to assign V/J genes and CDR3. Any read was removed if the V/J assignment was weak (E-value above 1e-6), the CDR3 was missing, or the read contained stop codons, out-of-frame junctions, or ambiguous translated residues. V3J clonotypes were defined as sequences sharing an identical inferred V gene, J gene, and CDR3 amino acid sequence. Percentage overlap between repertoires was calculated by dividing the number of shared unique clonotypes by the size of the smaller repertoire. Three approaches were used to assess repertoire richness: RTK rarefaction, the Chao1 estimator, and Recon v2.1 estimates of unobserved clonotypes. OLGA was used to compute generation probabilities for all TCRbeta clonotypes that the gDNA method yielded from a few donors. TCRdb holds this immuneACCESS table with in-frame rearrangements only. Some clones are missing; in checked studies, unresolved V genes explain under half, and the rest has no known cause. The V and J calls and clone size were taken over from that table, and D and trimming were inferred from the DNA. Counted in this sample were roughly 550,000 clones; nearly 97% of them appeared once. The ten biggest clones cover over 0.09% of the sample.

CD8 naive samples consisted of CD45RO-negative cells that were positively selected for CCR7, yielding a CD45RA+CCR7+ population without TemRA cells. The donors were healthy, HIV-negative adults who had no recently reported acute infections or vaccinations. Every donor was a Caucasian adult living in Nashville, Tennessee, USA. Blood was obtained by leukapheresis, after which PBMCs were separated by Ficoll-Histopaque density gradient centrifugation and cryopreserved in liquid nitrogen vapor phase. Analytical flow cytometry was used to check the purity and quantity of each magnetically sorted T cell population. Genomic DNA was isolated from every sorted fraction and measured by UV absorbance on a Nanodrop 2000c. Germline trimming amounts to 6 bases on V and 6 bases on J, with 11 as the count of junction bases outside the gene matches. The germline V gene yields MNHEY for CDR1 and SVGAGI for CDR2. CDR3 length: 15 amino acids, cysteine to phenylalanine. CDR3 DNA is the only sequence kept; it has 45 bases, read in frame from the first base.

The sequence is built from TRBV6-5 and TRBJ2-1; a stretch of 7 junction bases matches TRBD2. The TCR originated in a woman aged 25-40 years in good health. Specimen: naive CD8+ T cells sorted from blood. The sample's cell subset or site label is to be understood as: CD45RA+CCR7+. The CDR3 protein: CASRVLAEGFNEQFF. The DNA is TGTGCCAGCAGGGTCCTAGCGGAGGGGTTCAATGAGCAGTTCTTC.